Listed below are T cell receptor beta chains from one sample, sequenced in a study of regulatory T cells in long-lasting Graves disease. Using its own MiXCR run on the multiplex PCR reads, TCRdb lists one record per CDR3 protein. This repertoire shows roughly 500,000 distinct CDR3 sequences, about 11% found once; its top ten account for approximately 9%. These same data were also listed under a study on T cells in Graves' hyperthyroidism and ophthalmopathy.

Sequenced here: peripheral blood mononuclear cells (PBMCs), sampled at new diagnosis, from a patient treated with antithyroid drugs. All receptors come from a woman in her twenties or thirties with Graves disease. The CDR3 runs from the conserved cysteine through the conserved F or W. Each record gives: J gene, V gene, CDR3 length, D gene, clone size, CDR3 protein, CDR3 DNA. The D gene is left open where the match is weak. Clone sizes are given selectively: once, few, many, or a class where the clone is expanded.

>TRBJ2-7|TRBV20-1|15|TRBD2|-
CSATIAGGPFWEQYF
TGCAGTGCCACCATAGCGGGAGGTCCCTTTTGGGAGCAGTACTTC
>TRBJ2-7|TRBV30|12|-|many
CAWGRGPYEQYF
TGTGCCTGGGGCAGGGGTCCCTACGAGCAGTACTTC
>TRBJ2-5|TRBV27|13|TRBD2|many
CASSREGLETQYF
TGTGCCTCGTCCAGGGAGGGATTAGAGACCCAGTACTTC
>TRBJ2-1|TRBV30|15|-|many
CAWDYDRSSYNEQFF
TGTGCCTGGGACTACGACAGGAGCTCCTACAATGAGCAGTTCTTC
>TRBJ2-3|TRBV6-2/TRBV6-3|14|TRBD2|many
CASGTSGNTDTQYF
TGTGCCAGCGGAACTAGCGGGAACACAGATACGCAGTATTTT
>TRBJ2-1|TRBV7-3|14|TRBD1|many
CASSSGTANNEQFF
TGTGCCAGCAGCTCCGGGACAGCTAACAATGAGCAGTTCTTC
>TRBJ2-3|TRBV24-1|14|TRBD2|-
CATSRTSRSDTQYF
TGTGCCACCAGCAGGACTAGTCGTTCAGATACGCAGTATTTT
>TRBJ2-7|TRBV7-6|15|TRBD1|-
CASSKGAGGTHEQYF
TGTGCCAGCAGCAAAGGGGCAGGGGGTACCCACGAGCAGTACTTC
>TRBJ1-1|TRBV28|14|TRBD1|many
CASSPLDRVTEAFF
TGTGCCAGCAGTCCGCTTGACAGGGTCACTGAAGCTTTCTTT
>TRBJ2-5|TRBV2|16|TRBD2|-
CASIWVGLAGDETQYF
TGTGCCAGCATCTGGGTAGGACTAGCGGGAGATGAGACCCAGTACTTC
>TRBJ2-1|TRBV9|15|-|many
CASSPDSGRHNEQFF
TGTGCCAGCAGCCCGGACAGTGGGCGACACAATGAGCAGTTCTTC
>TRBJ2-1|TRBV6-1|13|-|many
CASRASDYNEQFF
TGTGCCAGCAGGGCGAGCGACTACAATGAGCAGTTCTTC
>TRBJ2-1|TRBV20-1|14|-|few
CSAPPAGLWDEQFF
TGCAGTGCCCCCCCTGCGGGACTTTGGGATGAGCAGTTCTTC
>TRBJ2-7|TRBV28|15|-|many
CASSSAAGVAYEQYF
TGTGCCAGCAGTTCTGCGGCAGGGGTGGCCTACGAGCAGTACTTC
>TRBJ1-1|TRBV11-2|15|TRBD1|many
CASSGEGQGITEAFF
TGTGCCAGCAGCGGAGAGGGACAGGGAATAACTGAAGCTTTCTTT
>TRBJ2-7|TRBV6-1|13|-|-
CASSDRLGDEQYF
TGTGCCAGCAGTGACAGGTTGGGGGACGAGCAGTACTTC
>TRBJ2-7|TRBV19|15|-|-
CASSISGDLPYEQYF
TGTGCCAGTAGTATATCGGGGGACTTACCCTACGAGCAGTACTTC
>TRBJ2-2|TRBV7-6|13|-|few
CASSLALSGELFF
TGTGCCAGCAGCTTAGCGCTTTCGGGGGAGCTGTTTTTT
>TRBJ2-1|TRBV28|13|TRBD2|many
CASTGWEGNEQFF
TGTGCCAGCACAGGGTGGGAGGGGAATGAGCAGTTCTTC
>TRBJ2-5|TRBV7-7|15|TRBD1|many
CASSLGTGPQETQYF
TGTGCTAGCAGCTTAGGGACAGGCCCCCAAGAGACCCAGTACTTC
>TRBJ2-7|TRBV7-6|14|TRBD2|few
CASSLASGGHEQYF
TGTGCCAGCAGCTTAGCGAGCGGGGGACACGAGCAGTACTTC
>TRBJ2-1|TRBV6-2/TRBV6-3|15|TRBD2|-
CATTTGTSGRNEQFF
TGTGCCACTACGACCGGGACTAGCGGGAGAAACGAGCAGTTCTTC
>TRBJ1-2|TRBV20-1|13|-|few
CSARELWGGGYTF
TGCAGTGCTAGAGAATTGTGGGGAGGAGGCTACACCTTC